The 21 T cell receptor beta chains below were found in one sample sequenced in a study of shared clonotypes between healthy human individuals. Profiled with immunoSEQ multiplex PCR; TCRdb holds only in-frame clones, not every one. The sample lists 2 million to 2.5 million clones, just over 90% occurring once. The sample comprised naive CD4+ T cells from PBMCs. Sample subset: CD45RA+ positively selected. The receptors derive from a man between 18 and 35 years old in good health. Some clones in this sample may be carry-over from other donors' samples.

The chain combines TRBV25-1 with TRBJ2-1; D could derive from TRBD1 or TRBD2 (5 bases each). V dropped 3 bases and J dropped 2 bases, with 14 bases sitting between them. The CDR3 has 16 residues. CDR1 is MGHDK, CDR2 SYGVNS, per germline. The CDR3 loop is CASSDQLRGTYNEQFF. The CDR3 DNA sequence: TGTGCCAGCAGTGACCAACTCCGGGGCACCTACAATGAGCAGTTCTTC.

The count of this clone is one. This chain joins TRBV5-1 and TRBJ1-2; D remains ambiguous. CDR3 size: 16 residues. Trimming pared 7 bases from V and 0 bases from J, leaving 19 bases between. The germline CDR1 and CDR2 sequences are SGHRS and YFSETQ. CDR3 amino acids: CASGAAAGGTNYGYTF. In DNA form, the CDR3 reads TGCGCCAGCGGCGCGGCTGCGGGCGGAACTAACTATGGCTACACCTTC.

This clone was observed a handful of times. This chain's CDR3 is CASRANYGYTF. DNA for the CDR3: TGTGCCAGTAGGGCTAACTATGGCTACACCTTC. The chain is built from TRBV19 and TRBJ1-2; D gene unclear. The V end lost 6 bases, the J end lost 0 bases, and 2 bases lay between the germline ends. The V gene's germline CDR1 is LNHDA and CDR2 SQIVND (reference sequence). This CDR3 is built from 11 residues.

Worth noting for this clone: The same CDR3 is also encoded by other DNA sequences in this sample. The V gene is TRBV19, the J gene TRBJ2-1; 11 bases are a match to TRBD2. CDR1 and CDR2 from the germline V gene are LNHDA and SQIVND (reference sequence). There are 14 residues in the CDR3. V shed 6 bases, J shed 4 bases, and the junction held 2 bases outside the gene matches. CDR3 DNA sequence: TGTGCCAGTAGCCGGACTAGCGGGTACAATGAGCAGTTCTTC. Encoded protein: CASSRTSGYNEQFF. Complete variable domain (other parts from reference TRBV19 and TRBJ2-1): DGGITQSPKYLFRKEGQNVTLSCEQNLNHDAMYWYRQDPGQGLRLIYYSQIVNDFQKGDIAEGYSVSREKKESFPLTVTSAQKNPTAFYLCASSRTSGYNEQFFGPGTRLTVL.

This clone was detected a few times. The chain combines TRBV2 with TRBJ1-5; D not certain. This CDR3 spans 14 amino acids. V was trimmed by 3 bases and J by 6 bases, leaving 12 bases between them. CDR1 SNHLY and CDR2 FYNNEI come from the germline V gene. The CDR3 DNA reads as TGTGCCAGCAGTGATGGCCATTCGGGTCAGCCCCAGCATTTT. Encoded protein: CASSDGHSGQPQHF.

This clone has more than one count but fewer than ten. Other DNA sequences in the same sample also yield this CDR3. The V gene is TRBV7-3, the J gene TRBJ1-1; D may be TRBD1 (6 bases). Germline assignment: CDR1 SGHTA and CDR2 FQGTGA. The CDR3 totals 12 residues. Trimming took 4 bases from V and 5 from J, leaving 8 bases between them. In nucleotides, the CDR3 is TGTGCCAGCAGCTCCAGGGGAACTGAAGCTTTCTTT. Its translation: CASSSRGTEAFF.

This chain joins TRBV7-3 and TRBJ2-5, with TRBD2 matching over 8 bases. The CDR3 is made up of 15 amino acids. The V segment lost 5 bases and the J segment 4 bases; nucleotides outside the gene matches: 9. In germline, CDR1 is SGHTA, CDR2 FQGTGA. The CDR3 region is CASSPGLAGTETQYF. In DNA, the CDR3 is TGTGCCAGCAGCCCTGGGCTAGCGGGTACAGAGACCCAGTACTTC.

The genes are TRBV5-1 and TRBJ1-2, with D possibly being TRBD1 (6 bases). The V gene lost 5 bases and the J gene lost 3 bases, with 20 bases spanning the gap. Germline V lookup: CDR1 SGHRS, CDR2 YFSETQ. This CDR3 contains 16 residues. For the CDR3, the DNA is TGCGCCAGCAGGCCCGTGGGGGCCCCAAGCCACTATGGCTACACCTTC. Amino acids: CASRPVGAPSHYGYTF.

The chain combines TRBV28 with TRBJ2-1; D may be TRBD1 or TRBD2 (6 bases each). The CDR3 length is 17 residues. The V and J ends lost 1 base and 3 bases respectively, with 16 bases between them. CDR1 MDHEN and CDR2 SYDVKM come from the germline V gene. The CDR3 spells CASSLLVQGLHYNEQFF. The CDR3 DNA follows: TGTGCCAGCAGTTTATTGGTACAGGGACTCCACTACAATGAGCAGTTCTTC.

The chain combines TRBV5-1 with TRBJ2-7; a weak D match, TRBD1 (7 bases). Trimming removed 6 bases at V and 5 bases at J, with 18 bases between. The CDR3 has 14 amino acids. Per germline, CDR1 SGHRS and CDR2 YFSETQ. As DNA, the CDR3 is TGCGCCAGCACCCTGGGGCAGGGGGGAAACGAGCAGTACTTC. Its protein is CASTLGQGGNEQYF.

The chain combines TRBV5-6 with TRBJ1-1; D is uncertain. Trimming cost V 4 bases and J 1 base, with 8 bases left between them. The germline gives CDR1 SGHDT, CDR2 YYEEEE. This CDR3 has 13 amino acids. DNA of the CDR3: TGTGCCAGCAGCGCAATACCGAACACTGAAGCTTTCTTT. Its translation: CASSAIPNTEAFF.

The gene calls are TRBV5-4 and TRBJ1-2; TRBD1 agrees at 11 bases. Germline loops: CDR1 SGHNT, CDR2 YYREEE (reference sequence). There are 17 residues in the CDR3. Losses at the gene ends were 2 bases for V and 8 bases for J; bases not matched to a gene: 14. The CDR3 bases are TGTGCCAGCAGCTTACTCACTGGGGGACAGGGGGGAGAAGGCTACACCTTC. Encoded protein: CASSLLTGGQGGEGYTF.

V and J are TRBV30 and TRBJ2-2, with a tentative D call TRBD1 (7 bases). With 5 bases removed from V and 5 bases from J, the gap between germline ends came to 15 bases. The CDR3 covers 14 residues. Germline CDR1 GTSNPN, CDR2 SVGIG (reference sequence). The CDR3 nucleotides are TGTGCCTGGGGATGGCAGGGGGGAACCGGGGAGCTGTTTTTT. Amino acids: CAWGWQGGTGELFF.

The rearrangement links TRBV6-6 to TRBJ2-5; D may correspond to TRBD1 or TRBD2 (5 bases each). The J call may be incorrect, as the DNA end agrees better with TRBJ2-7. Per the germline V gene, CDR1 is MNHNY and CDR2 is SVGAGI (reference sequence). The length of the CDR3 is 14 residues. The CDR3 coding sequence is TGTGCCAGCAGAGAGGGACCGAGGTCCTACGAGCAGTACTTC. Translation: CASREGPRSYEQYF.

The chain links TRBV4-2 to TRBJ2-7; a possible D gene is TRBD2 (5 bases). Germline CDR1 reads LGHNA; CDR2 reads YNFKEQ. The CDR3 consists of 16 residues. V was pared by 0 bases and J by 12 bases, with 24 bases between. CDR3 region: CASSQEYSAVLGSLYF. The CDR3 bases are TGTGCCAGCAGCCAAGAATATTCTGCTGTGTTGGGGAGCCTGTACTTC.

The rearrangement uses TRBV7-3 and TRBJ1-5, with D uncertain. This CDR3 has 15 residues. V gave up 0 bases and J gave up 7 bases, with 13 bases separating them. The germline V gene encodes CDR1 SGHTA and CDR2 FQGTGA. Here the CDR3 reads CASSLTSLGGQPQHF. The CDR3 DNA reads TGTGCCAGCAGCTTAACGTCCCTGGGCGGACAGCCCCAGCATTTT.

V and J are TRBV2 and TRBJ2-1, with D perhaps matching TRBD1 (6 bases). This CDR3 has 15 residues. Germline CDR1 reads SNHLY; CDR2 reads FYNNEI. The V gene lost 5 bases and the J gene lost 0 bases, with 11 bases spanning the gap. CDR3 coding DNA: TGTGCCAGCAGTTCCGACAGGAGCTCCTACAATGAGCAGTTCTTC. Translating gives CASSSDRSSYNEQFF.

V usage is TRBV7-6 and J usage is TRBJ2-7; unclear D gene. This CDR3 is built from 13 residues. Trimming took off 1 base at V and 0 bases at J, with 4 bases between the two ends. Germline CDR1 SGHVS, CDR2 FNYEAQ. The CDR3 is CASSLGVSYEQYF. The CDR3 coding sequence is TGTGCCAGCAGCTTAGGGGTCTCCTACGAGCAGTACTTC. The full variable domain, with the rest looked up from reference TRBV7-6 and TRBJ2-7, is GAGVSQSPRYKVTKRGQDVALRCDPISGHVSLYWYRQALGQGPEFLTYFNYEAQQDKSGLPNDRFSAERPEGSISTLTIQRTEQRDSAMYRCASSLGVSYEQYFGPGTRLTVT.

The chain uses TRBV19 and TRBJ2-5; 7 bases fit TRBD2. Germline values: CDR1 LNHDA, CDR2 SQIVND (reference sequence). V was clipped by 5 bases and J by 2 bases; unmatched bases: 8. The CDR3 is made up of 15 amino acids. The CDR3 DNA reads as TGTGCCAGTAGTCACCCGGGAGCGGGGCAAGAGACCCAGTACTTC. Translation: CASSHPGAGQETQYF.

The J gene is TRBJ2-3, the V gene TRBV6-1; 8 bases match TRBD1. Germline V gene data show CDR1 as MNHNS and CDR2 as SASEGT. The CDR3 consists of 15 residues. V trimming: 7 bases; J trimming: 1 base; junction bases outside the gene matches: 7. The CDR3 DNA reads as TGTGCCAGCAACCCAGGGACAGGCCGCACAGATACGCAGTATTTT. Encoded protein: CASNPGTGRTDTQYF.

Turning to this clone: This sample includes further DNA sequences coding for the same CDR3. V usage is TRBV7-2 and J usage is TRBJ2-7, with TRBD2 identical over 10 bases. After removal of 5 bases from V and 2 bases from J, the junction contained 3 bases not matched to a gene. The germline CDR1 and CDR2 sequences are SGHTA and FQGNSA. The CDR3 spans 14 residues. The CDR3 reads CASSILAGAYEQYF. CDR3 nucleotide sequence: TGTGCCAGCAGCATCCTAGCGGGAGCCTACGAGCAGTACTTC.